This T cell receptor (beta chain) was recovered during a study of blood T cells in healthy people across ages. The CDR3 runs 15 residues. Germline loops: CDR1 SGHAT, CDR2 FQDESV (reference sequence). Combining a sample-barcoded 5' primer with a J-beta primer mix, a second PCR ran for 7 to 11 cycles. Through a template-switch adaptor with 12 random nucleotides, each cDNA molecule received a tag. TCRdb re-called the 5' RACE reads with MiXCR, one entry per CDR3 protein. This sample has roughly 1.5 million distinct CDR3 sequences, with approximately 43% found just once. This sequence joins TRBV11-1 and TRBJ2-5, with TRBD1 identical over 8 bases. The J call may be faulty, since TRBJ2-7 better matches the DNA end. This TCR was recovered from a woman under 30 in good health. Sequencing used blood. The CDR3 reads CASSLLDQGADEQYF. CDR3 bases: TGTGCCAGCAGCTTACTAGATCAGGGGGCCGACGAGCAGTACTTC.